Listed below are T cell receptor beta chains from one sample, sequenced in a study of T cell responses to AZD1222 COVID-19 vaccine. The protocol was immunoSEQ multiplex PCR, while the TCRdb copy is restricted to in-frame clones and leaves out a portion. The repertoire includes some 81,000 clones, roughly 84% of them detected once, and approximately 5.6% sits in the top ten. The source material was peripheral blood, sampled 28 days after the second AZD1222 dose. The receptors come from an adult who received the AZD1222 COVID-19 vaccine. Both conserved end residues are part of each CDR3. The D gene is left open where the match is weak. Only some rows state a clone size, as once, few, many or a class for expanded clones.

d_call | clone_size | j_call | v_call | cdr3_nt | cdr3_aa
. | once | TRBJ1-3 | TRBV7-8 | TGTGCCAGCAGCCCCGGAGGGAGGGCGAGCTCTGGAAACACCATATATTTT | CASSPGGRASSGNTIYF
. | . | TRBJ1-6 | TRBV9 | TGTGCCAGCAGCGTACGGGAGGGTAATTCACCCCTCCACTTT | CASSVREGNSPLHF
. | . | TRBJ2-1 | TRBV4-1 | TGCGCCAGCAGCCAGCTCCCCACGTCAGGGATGTTCTTC | CASSQLPTSGMFF
. | . | TRBJ2-5 | TRBV7-2 | TGTGCCAGCAGCCGCGAAGGGGGGAGGTCACAGACCCAGTACTTC | CASSREGGRSQTQYF
. | . | TRBJ2-2 | TRBV12-3/TRBV12-4 | TGTGCCAGCAGTAAGGGGGTAACCGGGGAGCTGTTTTTT | CASSKGVTGELFF
. | once | TRBJ2-2 | TRBV19 | TGTGCCAGTAGTAGGCGCGGCCAAAACACCGGGGAGCTGTTTTTT | CASSRRGQNTGELFF
. | . | TRBJ1-1 | TRBV19 | TGTGCCAGTAGGTTCCGCGGTGGGAACACTGAAGCTTTCTTT | CASRFRGGNTEAFF
TRBD1 | . | TRBJ1-5 | TRBV19 | TGTGCCAGTAGTATAGGTACAGGGGGACAGCCCCAGCATTTT | CASSIGTGGQPQHF
TRBD2 | . | TRBJ2-3 | TRBV18 | TGTGCCAGCTCCCTCGGGACTAGAGGAGATACGCAGTATTTT | CASSLGTRGDTQYF
. | . | TRBJ1-4 | TRBV28 | TGTGCCAGCACCAGTATAGCTAATGAAAAACTGTTTTTT | CASTSIANEKLFF
. | . | TRBJ1-4 | TRBV9 | TGTGCCAGCAGCGTTCAGGACAGAAGTAATGAAAAACTGTTTTTT | CASSVQDRSNEKLFF
TRBD1 | . | TRBJ1-3 | TRBV6-2/TRBV6-3 | TGTGCCAGCAGTTCTCGTCCCGGGACAGCTGGAAACACCATATATTTT | CASSSRPGTAGNTIYF
. | . | TRBJ2-5 | TRBV9 | TGTGCCAGCAGCGCCGAAGAGACCCAGTACTTC | CASSAEETQYF
TRBD1 | . | TRBJ1-1 | TRBV6-5 | TGTGCCAGCAGTCGGGACAGGGCAAACACTGAAGCTTTCTTT | CASSRDRANTEAFF
TRBD2 | . | TRBJ2-1 | TRBV28 | TGTGCCAGCACCTCAGCCGCGGCTAGCGGGGGGCCTTGGGATGAGCAGTTCTTC | CASTSAAASGGPWDEQFF
TRBD1 | . | TRBJ2-1 | TRBV7-9 | TGTGCCAGCAGCTTTCCGGGACAGGGAATGAATGAGCAGTTCTTC | CASSFPGQGMNEQFF
. | . | TRBJ1-4 | TRBV27 | TGTGCCAGCAGTCCCGGGCGGCGGACTAATGAAAAACTGTTTTTT | CASSPGRRTNEKLFF
. | . | TRBJ2-2 | TRBV9 | TGTGCCAGCAGCCCCCGGTGGGAGCCCAGGGACACCGGGGAGCTGTTTTTT | CASSPRWEPRDTGELFF
TRBD1 | . | TRBJ1-3 | TRBV7-9 | TGTGCCAGCAGCTCACCGGGACAGGGTACAGGAAACACCATATATTTT | CASSSPGQGTGNTIYF
. | . | TRBJ2-5 | TRBV3-1/TRBV3-2 | TGTGCCAGCAGCCAAGAAGTCCTCCAATCGGAGACCCAGTACTTC | CASSQEVLQSETQYF
. | . | TRBJ2-5 | TRBV7-7 | TGTGCCAGCAGCTTAGTGGGGCACTACCAAGAGACCCAGTACTTC | CASSLVGHYQETQYF
TRBD1 | . | TRBJ1-5 | TRBV5-8 | TGTGCCAGCAGCGTCCCCGGGACAGCCTTCAATCAGCCCCAGCATTTT | CASSVPGTAFNQPQHF
. | . | TRBJ2-7 | TRBV18 | TGTGCCAGCTCACCCCCGACTAGTCGCGAGCAGTACTTC | CASSPPTSREQYF
. | few | TRBJ2-7 | TRBV18 | TGTGCCAGCTCAGAGTCCGGAGCGCGGGAGCAGTACTTC | CASSESGAREQYF
. | . | TRBJ2-7 | TRBV27 | TGTGCCAGCAGTCCTAGCAAGACCACGGGCGAGCAGTACTTC | CASSPSKTTGEQYF
TRBD1 | once | TRBJ2-7 | TRBV5-1 | TGCGCCAGCTCTAGGGACAGGGCTTCCTACGAGCAGTACTTC | CASSRDRASYEQYF
. | . | TRBJ2-5 | TRBV7-9 | TGTGCCAGCAGCTTCATTGACAGGCAAGAGACCCAGTACTTC | CASSFIDRQETQYF
. | . | TRBJ2-1 | TRBV5-1 | TGCGCCAGCAGCTGGGACGGCCCCTACAATGAGCAGTTCTTC | CASSWDGPYNEQFF
. | . | TRBJ1-5 | TRBV6-5 | TGTGCCAGCAGTTACAACGGTCCCAATCAGCCCCAGCATTTT | CASSYNGPNQPQHF
TRBD1 | . | TRBJ1-1 | TRBV7-6 | TGTGCCAGCAGCCCTCGGACAGGGGGCATCACTGAAGCTTTCTTT | CASSPRTGGITEAFF
. | . | TRBJ1-5 | TRBV4-1 | TGCGCCAGCAGCCATGCGGGGCAGGAGGCCCAGCATTTT | CASSHAGQEAQHF
. | . | TRBJ2-3 | TRBV5-5 | TGTGCCAGCAGCTTGGGAGGCACAGATACGCAGTATTTT | CASSLGGTDTQYF
. | . | TRBJ1-1 | TRBV3-1/TRBV3-2 | TGTGCCAGCAGCCAACAGGCCCCACGGGAAGCTTTCTTT | CASSQQAPREAFF
. | . | TRBJ2-1 | TRBV7-9 | TGTGCCAGCAGCTTAGGTTACAGCGGAGATGAGCAGTTCTTC | CASSLGYSGDEQFF
TRBD1 | . | TRBJ1-3 | TRBV20-1 | TGCAGTGCTAGTCAGGGGGGCCGAAACACCATATATTTT | CSASQGGRNTIYF
TRBD1 | . | TRBJ1-2 | TRBV10-3 | TGTGCCATCAGTGATGGGACAGGGTACGGCTACACCTTC | CAISDGTGYGYTF
. | . | TRBJ2-1 | TRBV6-1 | TGTGCCAGCAGTGAAGCCTCCGGTCCTTACAATGAGCAGTTCTTC | CASSEASGPYNEQFF
TRBD1 | . | TRBJ2-2 | TRBV10-3 | TGTGCCATCAGTGTAAGTTTCGGACAGGCGAACACCGGGGAGCTGTTTTTT | CAISVSFGQANTGELFF
TRBD1 | . | TRBJ2-7 | TRBV7-2 | TGTGCCAGCAGCTCCAGGGGAGGTCCAGGGGGCCCCTACGAGCAGTACTTC | CASSSRGGPGGPYEQYF
. | . | TRBJ1-6 | TRBV12-3/TRBV12-4 | TGTGCCAGCAACGAGTGGGGGGATTCACCCCTCCACTTT | CASNEWGDSPLHF
TRBD2 | . | TRBJ2-7 | TRBV5-1 | TGCGCCAGCAGCTTGCGGGAGGGAACCTACGAGCAGTACTTC | CASSLREGTYEQYF